A selection of T cell receptor beta chains follows, all from one sample in a study of T cells in Graves' hyperthyroidism and ophthalmopathy. One entry per CDR3 protein, called by TCRdb with MiXCR from the multiplex PCR reads. The table shows 640,000 or so distinct CDR3 sequences, with approximately 15% occurring only once. The sequenced sample was blood. The receptors were gathered from a woman between 18 and 29 years old with Graves' ophthalmopathy. Both conserved end residues are part of each CDR3. D genes are given only for firm matches. The size field is filled for only some rows; it gives once, few, many or a size class.

d_call j_call clone_size v_call cdr3_aa cdr3_nt
TRBD1 TRBJ2-7 - TRBV11-2 CASGTGNEQYF TGTGCCAGCGGGACAGGGAACGAGCAGTACTTC
- TRBJ2-7 many TRBV5-1 CASSLEAGPFYEQYF TGCGCCAGCAGCTTGGAGGCAGGCCCCTTCTACGAGCAGTACTTC
TRBD2 TRBJ2-1 many TRBV2 CASSRLAGGEQFF TGTGCCAGCAGTAGACTAGCGGGAGGTGAGCAGTTCTTC
- TRBJ1-5 many TRBV2 CASSETTGQPQHF TGTGCCAGCAGTGAAACAACAGGACAGCCCCAGCATTTT
- TRBJ2-3 many TRBV4-3 CASSQGGGGKGDTQYF TGCGCCAGCAGCCAGGGAGGTGGCGGGAAGGGCGATACGCAGTATTTT
- TRBJ1-2 many TRBV27 CASSRAPGERLNYGYTF TGTGCCAGCAGTCGAGCGCCCGGGGAGCGCCTCAACTATGGCTACACCTTC
- TRBJ1-3 - TRBV5-5 CASSFSHGTGNTIYF TGTGCCAGCAGCTTTAGCCATGGGACCGGAAACACCATATATTTT
TRBD2 TRBJ2-1 many TRBV7-2 CASTIKTGGGNEQFF TGTGCCAGCACCATTAAGACTGGGGGAGGGAATGAGCAGTTCTTC
TRBD1 TRBJ1-2 - TRBV19 CASSRDRGSYGYTF TGTGCCAGTAGTAGGGACAGGGGCTCCTATGGCTACACCTTC
TRBD2 TRBJ2-1 - TRBV9 CASSDPSGRAFHNEQFF TGTGCCAGCAGCGATCCTAGCGGGAGGGCCTTCCACAATGAGCAGTTCTTC
- TRBJ1-1 many TRBV12-3/TRBV12-4 CASSLALQGYTEAFF TGTGCCAGCAGTTTAGCGCTACAGGGATACACTGAAGCTTTCTTT
TRBD2 TRBJ2-5 - TRBV2 CASSAGLAGGRETQYF TGTGCCAGCAGCGCGGGACTAGCGGGAGGTCGGGAGACCCAGTACTTC
- TRBJ1-2 many TRBV10-3 CAISEGTGNYGYTF TGTGCCATCAGTGAAGGAACAGGGAACTATGGCTACACCTTC
TRBD2 TRBJ2-3 many TRBV28 CASSLSGTLTQYF TGTGCCAGCAGCCTTAGCGGGACCCTAACGCAGTATTTT
TRBD1 TRBJ2-1 many TRBV28 CASSFGTGGRGEQFF TGTGCCAGCAGTTTTGGGACAGGGGGTCGGGGTGAGCAGTTCTTC
- TRBJ1-5 - TRBV27 CASSLRTVVNQPQHF TGTGCCAGCAGTTTACGGACCGTAGTTAATCAGCCCCAGCATTTT
TRBD2 TRBJ2-1 - TRBV2 CASSPRLAGGPEYNEQFF TGTGCCAGCAGCCCAAGACTAGCGGGAGGGCCGGAATACAATGAGCAGTTCTTC
- TRBJ2-7 - TRBV11-3 CASGVAGSYEQYF TGTGCCAGCGGGGTGGCCGGATCCTACGAGCAGTACTTC
- TRBJ1-2 - TRBV10-3 CAISESADYGYTF TGTGCCATCAGTGAGTCCGCGGACTATGGCTACACCTTC
TRBD2 TRBJ2-1 many TRBV6-2/TRBV6-3 CASSYPSLADSYNEQFF TGTGCCAGCAGTTACCCCTCGCTAGCGGACTCCTACAATGAGCAGTTCTTC
- TRBJ2-7 - TRBV4-1 CASSPPRRGGEQYF TGCGCCAGCAGCCCCCCCCGTAGGGGAGGAGAGCAGTACTTC
TRBD1 TRBJ1-6 many TRBV12-3/TRBV12-4 CASSPYPGGGMSSYNSPLHF TGTGCCAGCAGTCCGTACCCAGGGGGCGGCATGAGCTCCTATAATTCACCCCTCCACTTT
- TRBJ1-1 few TRBV20-1 CSASRPGEGEAFF TGCAGTGCCAGCCGACCAGGGGAGGGGGAAGCTTTCTTT
- TRBJ2-3 many TRBV6-1 CASRNPLGTINTQYF TGTGCCAGCAGAAACCCTTTAGGCACAATCAATACGCAGTATTTT
- TRBJ1-1 many TRBV15 CATSRVPDTEAFF TGTGCCACCAGCAGAGTACCAGACACTGAAGCTTTCTTT
- TRBJ2-3 - TRBV14 CASNQFGQSSTDTQYF TGTGCCAGCAACCAATTCGGACAGTCTAGCACAGATACGCAGTATTTT
- TRBJ1-2 few TRBV9 CASTEDPTSYGYTF TGTGCCAGCACAGAGGATCCTACATCCTATGGCTACACCTTC